These 8 T cell receptor beta chains were all obtained from the same sample, sequenced in a study of identifying expanded T cells in peripheral blood. Method: immunoSEQ multiplex PCR; TCRdb's copy keeps in-frame clones and lacks some. The table shows more than 85,000 clones, with roughly 90% occurring only once. The sequencing input was blood. These receptor sequences come from a person aged 18 to 70 in good health.

This clone was picked up one time. The rearrangement joins TRBV4-2 to TRBJ2-5, with TRBD2 identical over 10 bases. CDR3 length equals 17 residues. Per germline, CDR1 LGHNA and CDR2 YNFKEQ. With V trimmed by 4 bases and J by 5 bases, 13 bases remained unmatched. The CDR3 sequence is CASSRNGGAGGLETQYF. CDR3 nucleotides: TGTGCCAGCAGCCGAAACGGGGGAGCGGGGGGGCTGGAGACCCAGTACTTC.

V usage is TRBV7-3 and J usage is TRBJ1-2, with 7 bases aligning to TRBD1. The CDR3 is 13 residues long. Germline CDR1 SGHTA, CDR2 FQGTGA. V lost 6 bases to trimming and J lost 4 bases; unmatched junction nucleotides: 5. The CDR3 DNA is TGTGCCAGCAGTCCAGGGGGTAGCTATGGCTACACCTTC. Its protein product is CASSPGGSYGYTF.

The chain combines TRBV29-1 with TRBJ2-3; D might be TRBD1 (5 bases). Deletions cut 4 bases from V and 2 bases from J, with 25 bases between. The CDR3 extends over 18 amino acids. Germline loops: CDR1 SQVTM, CDR2 ANQGSEA. The CDR3 protein is CSVGAFRTIRVSTDTQYF. CDR3 nucleotide sequence: TGCAGCGTTGGGGCTTTCCGGACAATAAGGGTCTCCACAGATACGCAGTATTTT.

The CDR3 reads CASRVGDTQYF. The CDR3 DNA reads as TGCGCCAGCAGGGTTGGGGATACGCAGTATTTT. The chain couples TRBV5-1 to TRBJ2-3; D is undetermined. V was clipped by 5 bases and J by 6 bases, with 7 bases between them. Germline V CDR1 and CDR2: SGHRS, YFSETQ. The CDR3 has 11 residues.

The chain is built from TRBV18 and TRBJ2-1; TRBD1 matches at 7 bases. CDR1 and CDR2 from the germline V gene are KGHSH and LQKENI. This CDR3 has 14 amino acids. V was clipped by 3 bases and J by 7 bases; unmatched bases: 6. This CDR3 is CASSPWDSSNEQFF. Written as DNA, the CDR3 is TGTGCCAGCTCACCCTGGGACAGCAGTAATGAGCAGTTCTTC.

There are many counts of this clone. The chain couples TRBV6-5 to TRBJ1-2; D possibly corresponds to TRBD1 (5 bases). Trimming removed 4 bases from V and 3 bases from J, with 9 bases in between. CDR1 and CDR2 from the germline V gene are MNHEY and SVGAGI. The CDR3 has 13 residues. CDR3 bases: TGTGCCAGCAGTTCCACGACAGACTATGGCTACACCTTC. Amino acid sequence: CASSSTTDYGYTF.

This sequence joins TRBV7-6 and TRBJ1-1, with D tentatively TRBD1 (6 bases). The V gene lost 2 bases and the J gene lost 0 bases, with 13 bases spanning the gap. The CDR3 contains 16 residues. In germline, CDR1 is SGHVS, CDR2 FNYEAQ. CDR3 sequence (DNA): TGTGCCAGCAGCTTACATTTCGCAGGGGTGAACACTGAAGCTTTCTTT. This translates into CASSLHFAGVNTEAFF.

The gene calls are TRBV18 and TRBJ2-7; tentatively, D is TRBD2 (5 bases). Deletions cut 0 bases from V and 3 bases from J, with 12 bases between. CDR3 length: 15 amino acids. Germline V gene sequence: CDR1 KGHSH, CDR2 LQKENI. This CDR3 reads CASSPPGGRSYEQYF. The CDR3 DNA is TGTGCCAGCTCACCACCGGGTGGGAGAAGCTACGAGCAGTACTTC. Drawing the rest from reference TRBV18 and TRBJ2-7, the complete variable domain is NAGVMQNPRHLVRRRGQEARLRCSPMKGHSHVYWYRQLPEEGLKFMVYLQKENIIDESGMPKERFSAEFPKEGPSILRIQQVVRGDSAAYFCASSPPGGRSYEQYFGPGTRLTVT.